This is a list of T cell receptor beta chains from one sample in a study of blood T cell repertoires in COVID-19. Data came from immunoSEQ multiplex PCR; TCRdb stores just in-frame clones and leaves some out. The sample contains 60,000 to 70,000 clones, 70% to 90% of which appear only once. The sample comprised peripheral blood. These receptors were collected from a woman aged 55-70 years with acute or convalescent COVID-19. The conserved cysteine and the conserved F or W are not part of the CDR3 here.

TRBJ1-1 | TRBV28 | ASSFYVPLNTEAF
TRBJ2-1 | TRBV7-3 | ASSPMGTYNEQF
TRBJ1-3 | TRBV5-1 | ASSLEGLTSGNTIY
TRBJ1-1 | TRBV7-6 | ASSLARWTGGWHTEAF
TRBJ1-2 | TRBV7-9 | ATIDTGGAYGYT
TRBJ2-3 | TRBV5-1 | ASSSDWSTDTQY
TRBJ2-7 | TRBV19 | ASSYEGTSYEQY
TRBJ1-2 | TRBV30 | AWRRGSDYGYT
TRBJ1-1 | TRBV25-1 | ASSFGAGIRTEAF
TRBJ2-7 | TRBV4-2 | ASSQELAGHYEQY
TRBJ1-4 | TRBV19 | ASSETGTGREKLF
TRBJ1-1 | TRBV4-1 | ASSQLTGKNTEAF
TRBJ1-2 | TRBV3-1/TRBV3-2 | ASSHGRFDGYT
TRBJ2-5 | TRBV3-1/TRBV3-2 | ASARGLQETQY
TRBJ1-3 | TRBV9 | ASSTGGNTIY